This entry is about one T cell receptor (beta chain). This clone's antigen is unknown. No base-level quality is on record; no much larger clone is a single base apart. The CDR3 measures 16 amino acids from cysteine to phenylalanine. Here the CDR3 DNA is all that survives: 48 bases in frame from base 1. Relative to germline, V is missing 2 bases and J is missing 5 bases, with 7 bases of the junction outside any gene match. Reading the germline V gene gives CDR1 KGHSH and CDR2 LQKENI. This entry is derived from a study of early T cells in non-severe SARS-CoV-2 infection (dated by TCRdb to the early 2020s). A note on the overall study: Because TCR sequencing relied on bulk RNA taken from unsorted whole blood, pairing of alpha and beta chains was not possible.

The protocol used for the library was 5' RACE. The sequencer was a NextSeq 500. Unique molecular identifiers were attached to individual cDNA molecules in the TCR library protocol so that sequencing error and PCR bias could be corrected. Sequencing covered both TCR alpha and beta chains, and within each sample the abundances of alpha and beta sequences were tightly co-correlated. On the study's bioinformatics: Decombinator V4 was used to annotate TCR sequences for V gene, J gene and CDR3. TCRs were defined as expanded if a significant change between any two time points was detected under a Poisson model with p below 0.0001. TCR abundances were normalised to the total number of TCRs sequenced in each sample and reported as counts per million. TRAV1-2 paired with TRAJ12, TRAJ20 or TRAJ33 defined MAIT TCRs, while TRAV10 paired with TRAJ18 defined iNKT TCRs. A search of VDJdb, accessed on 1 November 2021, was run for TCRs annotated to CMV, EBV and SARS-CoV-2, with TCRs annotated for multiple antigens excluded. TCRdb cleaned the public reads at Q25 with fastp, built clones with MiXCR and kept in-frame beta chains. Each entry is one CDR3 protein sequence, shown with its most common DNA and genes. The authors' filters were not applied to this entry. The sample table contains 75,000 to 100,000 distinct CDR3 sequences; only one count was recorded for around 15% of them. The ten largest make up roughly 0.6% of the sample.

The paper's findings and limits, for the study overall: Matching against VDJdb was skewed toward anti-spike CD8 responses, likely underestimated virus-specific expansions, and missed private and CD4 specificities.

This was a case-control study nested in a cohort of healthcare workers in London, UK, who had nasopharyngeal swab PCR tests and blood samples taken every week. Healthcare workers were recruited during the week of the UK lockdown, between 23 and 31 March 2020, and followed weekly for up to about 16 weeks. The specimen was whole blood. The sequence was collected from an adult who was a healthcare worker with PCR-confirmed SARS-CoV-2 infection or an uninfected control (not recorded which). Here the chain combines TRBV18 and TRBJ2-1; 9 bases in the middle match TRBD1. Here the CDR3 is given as CASSPDRGRLDNEQFF. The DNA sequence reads TGTGCCAGCTCACCAGACAGGGGGAGGCTGGACAATGAGCAGTTCTTC.